The 5 T cell receptor beta chains reported below all come from one sample, sequenced in a study of T cells after posttransplantation cyclophosphamide (dated by TCRdb to about 2016). Receptor libraries were prepared by the immunoSEQ multiplex PCR assay. The table was pulled from immuneACCESS by TCRdb, which kept in-frame rearrangements only. Such tables lose some clones; where checked, under half of the loss comes from unresolved V genes, and the rest has no known cause. The table notes about 24,000 clones here, none of them singletons. Approximately 4.4% of the sample comes from the top ten. Sequenced: PBMCs. These receptor sequences come from a woman in her fifties or sixties in good health, CMV-negative, and a related stem cell transplant donor.

The V and J genes are TRBV6-1 and TRBJ2-5; a possible D gene is TRBD1 (5 bases). In germline, CDR1 is MNHNS, CDR2 SASEGT. The length of the CDR3 is 13 residues. V was trimmed by 5 bases and J by 0 bases, leaving 7 bases between them. This CDR3 reads CASSRTHQETQYF. The CDR3 nucleotides are TGTGCCAGCAGTCGGACACACCAAGAGACCCAGTACTTC.

Many counts were recorded for this clone. V usage is TRBV7-2 and J usage is TRBJ1-2; unclear D gene. Germline V gene lookup returns CDR1 SGHTA and CDR2 FQGNSA. CDR3 size: 13 residues. With 1 base removed from V and 8 bases from J, the gap between germline ends came to 11 bases. CDR3 sequence reads: CASSLGSGWGYTF. Here the CDR3 DNA reads TGTGCCAGCAGCTTAGGGTCGGGTTGGGGCTACACCTTC.

This clone has only a few counts. The chain employs TRBV2 and TRBJ2-5; D is unclear. The better agreement between TRBJ2-7 and the DNA end casts doubt on the J call. Germline V lookup: CDR1 SNHLY, CDR2 FYNNEI. The CDR3 totals 13 residues. The DNA of the CDR3 is TGTGCCAGCAGTCCACGCCTCTCCTACGAGCAGTACTTC. This sequence encodes CASSPRLSYEQYF.

This clone was found many times. V and J are TRBV6-5 and TRBJ1-6; tentative D call: TRBD1 (5 bases). Trimming shortened V by 6 bases and J by 8 bases, and 17 bases separated the two germline ends. The germline gives CDR1 MNHEY, CDR2 SVGAGI. This CDR3 has 15 residues. The CDR3 spells CASRPTGPGHSPLHF. The CDR3 DNA reads as TGTGCCAGCAGACCTACCGGGCCAGGGCATTCACCCCTCCACTTT.

This clone was recorded at least ten times. V is TRBV9 and J is TRBJ2-3, with D possibly matching TRBD2 (5 bases). V was trimmed by 0 bases and J by 6 bases, leaving 17 bases between them. The CDR3 covers 16 residues. Germline-derived CDR1 and CDR2 are SGDLS and YYNGEE. The CDR3 is CASSVGSGSQWDTQYF. CDR3 nucleotide sequence: TGTGCCAGCAGCGTAGGTTCGGGGTCTCAATGGGATACGCAGTATTTT.